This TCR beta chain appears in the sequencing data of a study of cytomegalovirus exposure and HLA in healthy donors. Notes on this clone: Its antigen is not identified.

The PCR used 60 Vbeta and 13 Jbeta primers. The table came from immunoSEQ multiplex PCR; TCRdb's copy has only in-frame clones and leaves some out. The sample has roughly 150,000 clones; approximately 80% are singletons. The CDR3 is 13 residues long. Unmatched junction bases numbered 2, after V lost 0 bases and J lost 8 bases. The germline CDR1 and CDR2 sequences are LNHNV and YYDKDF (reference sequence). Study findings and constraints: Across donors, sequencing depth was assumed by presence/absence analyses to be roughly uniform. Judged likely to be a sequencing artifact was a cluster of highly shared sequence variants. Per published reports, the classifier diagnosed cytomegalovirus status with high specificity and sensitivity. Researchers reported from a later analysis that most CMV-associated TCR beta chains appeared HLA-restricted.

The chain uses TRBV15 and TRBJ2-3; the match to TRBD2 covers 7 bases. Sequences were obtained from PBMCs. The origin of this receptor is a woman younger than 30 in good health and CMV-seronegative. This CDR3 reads CATSRDREGTQYF. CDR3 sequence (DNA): TGTGCCACCAGCAGAGACAGGGAGGGTACGCAGTATTTT.